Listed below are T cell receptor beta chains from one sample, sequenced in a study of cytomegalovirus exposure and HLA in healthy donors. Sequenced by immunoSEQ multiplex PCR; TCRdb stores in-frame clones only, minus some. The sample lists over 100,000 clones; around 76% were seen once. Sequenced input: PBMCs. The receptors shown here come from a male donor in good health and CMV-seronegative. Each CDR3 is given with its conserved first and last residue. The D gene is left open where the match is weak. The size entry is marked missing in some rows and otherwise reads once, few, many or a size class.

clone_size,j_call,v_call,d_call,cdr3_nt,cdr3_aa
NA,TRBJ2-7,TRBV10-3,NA,TGTGCCATCAGTGGTCAGGGAATCGAGCAGTACTTC,CAISGQGIEQYF
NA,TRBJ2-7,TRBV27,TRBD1,TGTGCCAGCAGCCGGGACCAGACAGGGGACTACGAGCAGTACTTC,CASSRDQTGDYEQYF
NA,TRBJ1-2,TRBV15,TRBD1,TGTGCCACCAGCAGGGCCGGGACAGGGGCCGGCTACACCTTC,CATSRAGTGAGYTF
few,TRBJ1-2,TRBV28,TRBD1,TGTGCCAGCAGTTTATTGACAGGGGGCAACTATGGCTACACCTTC,CASSLLTGGNYGYTF
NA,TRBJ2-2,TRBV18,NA,TGTGCCAGCTCCCCCCGGTCCGTTGCGAACACCGGGGAGCTGTTTTTT,CASSPRSVANTGELFF
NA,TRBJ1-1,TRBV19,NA,TGTGCCAGTAGCACAGAGATGAACACTGAAGCTTTCTTT,CASSTEMNTEAFF
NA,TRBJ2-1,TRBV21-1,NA,TGTGCCAGCAGGCCCAAGGGGGTCAGGGGGTTGTATGAGCAGTTCTTC,CASRPKGVRGLYEQFF
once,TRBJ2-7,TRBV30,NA,TGTGCCTGGAAACCCGGGACTCACGGAGAGCAGTACTTC,CAWKPGTHGEQYF
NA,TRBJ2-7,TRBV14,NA,TGTGCCAGCAGCCTGGAGACAGTAGCCTACGAGCAGTACTTC,CASSLETVAYEQYF
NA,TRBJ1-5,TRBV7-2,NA,TGTGCCAGCAGCTTAAAGGCAGGGCCTCAGCCCCAGCATTTT,CASSLKAGPQPQHF
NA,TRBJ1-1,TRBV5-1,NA,TGCGCCAGCAGTTTGGGGGACATCAACACTGAAGCTTTCTTT,CASSLGDINTEAFF
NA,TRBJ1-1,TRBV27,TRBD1,TGTGCCAGCAAGACAGGGAGGAATAGGGACACTGAAGCTTTCTTT,CASKTGRNRDTEAFF
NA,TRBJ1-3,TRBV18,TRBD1,TGTGCCAGCTCACGGGACAGCGGTGCAAACACCATATATTTT,CASSRDSGANTIYF
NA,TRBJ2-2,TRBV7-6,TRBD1,TGTGCCAGCAGCCCAAATCCAGGACAGGGGACCGGGGAGCTGTTTTTT,CASSPNPGQGTGELFF
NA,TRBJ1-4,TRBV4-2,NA,TGTGCCAGCAGCCCCGGACAGACCCCCTCAACTAATGAAAAACTGTTTTTT,CASSPGQTPSTNEKLFF
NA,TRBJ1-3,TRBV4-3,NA,TGCGCCAGCAGCCAACGGGGTGGAAACACCATATATTTT,CASSQRGGNTIYF
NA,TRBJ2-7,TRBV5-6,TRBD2,TGTGCCAGCAGCTTGGAGGGAGCGGGGGGGTGGTACGAGCAGTACTTC,CASSLEGAGGWYEQYF
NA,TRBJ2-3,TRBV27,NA,TGTGCCAGCAGTCCCTTGGGGGGGGGCTCCGCGGATACGCAGTATTTT,CASSPLGGGSADTQYF
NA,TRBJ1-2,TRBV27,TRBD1,TGTGCCAGCAGCCCTGAGGGGGCGCTCTATGGCTACACCTTC,CASSPEGALYGYTF
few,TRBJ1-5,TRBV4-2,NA,TGTGCCAGCAGCCAAGATCTGGGCGGGAATCAGCCCCAGCATTTT,CASSQDLGGNQPQHF